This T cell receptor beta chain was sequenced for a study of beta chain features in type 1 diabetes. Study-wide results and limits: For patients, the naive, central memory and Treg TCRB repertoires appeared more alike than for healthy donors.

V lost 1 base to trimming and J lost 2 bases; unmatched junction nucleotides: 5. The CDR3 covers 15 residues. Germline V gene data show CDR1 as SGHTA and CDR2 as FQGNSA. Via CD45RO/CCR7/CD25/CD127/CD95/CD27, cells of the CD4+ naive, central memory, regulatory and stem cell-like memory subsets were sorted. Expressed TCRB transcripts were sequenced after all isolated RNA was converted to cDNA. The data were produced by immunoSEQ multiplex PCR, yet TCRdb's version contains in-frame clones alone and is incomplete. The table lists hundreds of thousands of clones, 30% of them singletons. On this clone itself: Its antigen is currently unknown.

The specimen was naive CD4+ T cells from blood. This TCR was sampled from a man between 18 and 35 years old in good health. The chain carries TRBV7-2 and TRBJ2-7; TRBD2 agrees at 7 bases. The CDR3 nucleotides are TGTGCCAGCAGCTTAGACGGGGGGATTACCTACGAGCAGTACTTC. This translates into CASSLDGGITYEQYF.